This T cell receptor beta chain was identified during a study of blood T cell repertoires in COVID-19. Only in-frame clones appear in the TCRdb table, and some are missing; sequencing was by immunoSEQ multiplex PCR. The data contain around 250,000 clones, roughly 90% of them singletons. Germline CDR1 and CDR2: SNHLY and FYNNEI. V lost 6 bases to trimming and J lost 7 bases, with 7 bases between them. The length of the CDR3 is 11 residues. The chain carries TRBV2 and TRBJ2-1; D perhaps matches TRBD2 (5 bases). This receptor was taken from a woman aged 25 to 39 who had recovered from COVID-19. The sample consisted of PBMCs or T cells enriched from blood (not recorded which). In DNA form, the CDR3 reads TGTGCCAGCAGGACTATAAATGAGCAGTTCTTC. The encoded protein is CASRTINEQFF.